Below, one TCR beta chain is given with its context. Its antigen specificity is not known. Within one base of it there is no much larger clone, and no base qualities were kept. The data derive from a study of blood T cells in healthy people across ages (dated by TCRdb to about 2015). Looking at the study overall: In model experiments, template switching captured roughly one uniquely barcoded TCR beta cDNA molecule for every two T cells. The donors were split into four age groups: young (average 16 years), middle-aged (nearly 40), aged (more than 55) and long-lived (roughly 88). Two additional independent replicas of 1 million unique cDNA reads from the same blood draw were analyzed for two donors (one aged 18 to 29 and one aged 80 or older). To track age-related changes in TCR beta repertoire diversity, the study relied on deep sequencing normalized with unique cDNA molecular identifiers. To avoid experimental bias, donors of different ages were randomly spread across the sequencing lanes.

Libraries were prepared through 5' RACE. TCRdb shows the sequencer as Illumina HiSeq 2500. A second PCR of about 6 to 11 cycles was performed with a sample-barcoded 5' primer and a J-beta primer mix. A unique molecular identifier was introduced onto each TCR beta cDNA molecule by a template-switch 5' adaptor carrying 12 random nucleotides. Each sample yielded at least 3 million CDR3-containing paired-end reads. The Mint cDNA synthesis kit, primed by a TRBC-specific oligonucleotide, was used to synthesize first-strand cDNA from all RNA. Following uracil-DNA glycosylase treatment, a first 18-cycle PCR with universal primers M1SS and BC2_uni_R was performed on all cDNA. The source study handled its data this way. For normalization, 1 million high-quality reads, each with a distinct molecular identifier, were randomly selected from each sample. Instead of being binned into consensus sequences, reads with shared molecular identifiers were discarded. MiTCR, set to a Q25 quality threshold and the strictest error-elimination algorithm, was used for CDR3 identification, clonotype clustering and error correction. A nonparametric unseen species model using Euler transformation provided a lower-bound estimate of total TCR beta diversity. Using fastp at Q25 and MiXCR, TCRdb reprocessed the public reads and kept productive beta chains. Each entry merges the rows of one CDR3 protein and shows their most common DNA and genes. None of the V and J calls come from the authors' own analysis; TCRdb made them. Here the sample has approximately 800,000 distinct CDR3 sequences; 58% occur a single time. Of the sample, approximately 20% falls within the top ten clones.

CDR1 and CDR2 are read off the germline V gene as SQVTM and ANQGSEA. The CDR3 contains 13 residues, cysteine and phenylalanine counted. Only the CDR3 portion is preserved as DNA: 39 bases, with reading frame beginning at the first base. Here V drops 3 bases and J drops 8 bases, and the junction holds 5 bases not matched to any gene. Findings and caveats that apply to the study as a whole: Conclusive comparison of naive and antigen-experienced compartments was prevented by the profiling of bulk unsorted PBMCs. Because donor CMV infection status was unknown, age-related changes in expanded clonotypes were potentially confounded. Total diversity estimates from one million sequenced T cells were considered lower bounds and underestimates. Observed TCR beta diversity correlated strongly with the percentage of naive T cells measured by flow cytometry. As age increased, observed TCR beta diversity per million T cells dropped in a roughly linear way, and a significant reduction was already evident by age 40. Compared with the aged group, more naive CD4+ T cells, fewer expanded clones and increased TCR diversity were shown by the long-lived group, suggesting age selection.

Donors were 39 systemically healthy Caucasian individuals from Russia aged roughly 6 to 90 years. Approximately 10 milliliters of peripheral blood were collected from each donor into EDTA-treated Vacutainer tubes. Ficoll-Paque density-gradient centrifugation was used to isolate PBMCs, with at least 6 million obtained per sample. Trizol reagent was used to extract total RNA from the PBMCs, yielding at least 5.5 micrograms per sample. The percentages of naive CD45RAhigh/CD27high T cells were determined by flow cytometry on a PBMC aliquot from every donor. The clonotype was recovered from a man aged 25-45 years in good health. Recombination linked TRBV29-1 to TRBJ2-1, and 9 bases in between align with TRBD1. Sequencing was performed on blood. The sequenced DNA is TGCAGCGTTGACCCGGACAGGGGACATGAGCAGTTCTTC. Its protein reads: CSVDPDRGHEQFF.